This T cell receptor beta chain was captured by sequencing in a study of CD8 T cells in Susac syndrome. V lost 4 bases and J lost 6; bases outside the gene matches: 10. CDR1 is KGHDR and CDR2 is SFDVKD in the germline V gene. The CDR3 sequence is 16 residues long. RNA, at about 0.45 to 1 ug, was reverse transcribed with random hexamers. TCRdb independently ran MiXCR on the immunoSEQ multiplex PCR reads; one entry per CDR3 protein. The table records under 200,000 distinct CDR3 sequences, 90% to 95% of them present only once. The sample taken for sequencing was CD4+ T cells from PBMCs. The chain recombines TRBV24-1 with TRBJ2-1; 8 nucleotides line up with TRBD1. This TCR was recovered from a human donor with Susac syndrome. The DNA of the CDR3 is TGTGCCACCAGTGACCCAGGACAGGGAGATGGCAATGAGCAGTTCTTC. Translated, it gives CATSDPGQGDGNEQFF.